The sequence of this TCR beta chain was determined in a study of blood T cells in healthy people across ages. General study results and limits: Considered underestimates were the diversity estimates obtained from one million T cells.

Approximately 10 milliliters was the volume of peripheral blood drawn from each donor. Each sample provided at least 5 micrograms of extracted total RNA. In the case of this clonotype: Its cognate antigen is unknown.

It was with a sample-barcoded 5' primer and a J-beta primer mix that a second PCR of roughly 7 to 12 cycles was run. TCRdb analysed the 5' RACE reads with MiXCR anew, one entry per CDR3 protein. The sample yields approximately 1.5 million distinct CDR3 sequences, around 35% seen once. The CDR3 sequence is 14 residues long. Germline-derived CDR1 and CDR2 are LNHDA and SQIVND (reference sequence). This sequence joins TRBV19 and TRBJ2-1, with 7 bases aligning to TRBD2. The closer fit of TRBJ2-7 to the DNA end suggests the J call may be wrong. The sequencing sample was made of blood. The TCR originated in a woman aged 25-40 years in good health. In nucleotides, the CDR3 is TGTGCCAGTAGTCCGACTAGCTACCACTACGAGCAGTACTTC. Translated, it gives CASSPTSYHYEQYF.